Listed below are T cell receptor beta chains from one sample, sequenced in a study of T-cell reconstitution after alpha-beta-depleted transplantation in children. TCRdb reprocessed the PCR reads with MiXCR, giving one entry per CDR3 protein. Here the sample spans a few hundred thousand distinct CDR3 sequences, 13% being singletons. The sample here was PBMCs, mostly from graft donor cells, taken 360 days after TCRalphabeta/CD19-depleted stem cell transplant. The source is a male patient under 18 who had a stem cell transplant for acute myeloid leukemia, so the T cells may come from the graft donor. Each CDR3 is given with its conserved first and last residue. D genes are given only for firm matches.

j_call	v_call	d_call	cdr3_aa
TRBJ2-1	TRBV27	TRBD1	CASSPGKGAYNEQFF
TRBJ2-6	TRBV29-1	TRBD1	CSVGRGQVSGANVLTF
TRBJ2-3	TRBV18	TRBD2	CASSPLSGRDDTQYF
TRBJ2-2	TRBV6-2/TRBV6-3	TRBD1	CASSPGQGNGELFF
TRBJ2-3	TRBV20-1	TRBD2	CSASVTSGSRRDTQYF
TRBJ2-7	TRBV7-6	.	CASSRGPTAYEQYF
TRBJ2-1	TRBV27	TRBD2	CASSPWTSGSHEQFF
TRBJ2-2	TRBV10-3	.	CATGTGSGELFF
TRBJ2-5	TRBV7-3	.	CASSPPGRPYEDQYF
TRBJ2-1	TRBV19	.	CASSTAGTGYNEQFF
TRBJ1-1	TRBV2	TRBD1	CANRDRVWGTEAFF
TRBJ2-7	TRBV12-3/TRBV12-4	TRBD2	CASRLRLAGFYEQYF
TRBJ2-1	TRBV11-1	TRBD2	CASSSGAVLAGIYNEQFF
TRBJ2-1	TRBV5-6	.	CASSFPTGLHNEQFF
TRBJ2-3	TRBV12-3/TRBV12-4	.	CASSLGMAQYF
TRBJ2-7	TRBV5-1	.	CASSLLAPTYEQYF
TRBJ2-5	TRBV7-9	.	CASSSVKFQETQYF
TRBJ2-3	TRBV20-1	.	CSARDRDIGRADTQYF
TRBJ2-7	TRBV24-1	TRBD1	CATSDFTGTGSYEQYF
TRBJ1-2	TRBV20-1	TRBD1	CSAAGQANYGYTF
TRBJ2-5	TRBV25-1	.	CASSELRDGETQYF
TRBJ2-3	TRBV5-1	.	CASSLGSSRAGTDTQYF
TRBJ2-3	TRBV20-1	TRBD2	CSAPLLAGSTDTQYF
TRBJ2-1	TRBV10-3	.	CAISRDPFEQFF
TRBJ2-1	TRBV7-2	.	CASSLVRTKRVGSYNEQFF
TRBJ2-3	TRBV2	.	CASGDQLHTDTQYF
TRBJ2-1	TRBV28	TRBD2	CASSLSLAGEFRNEQFF
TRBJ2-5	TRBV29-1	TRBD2	CSANGLAGQYF
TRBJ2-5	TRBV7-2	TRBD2	CASSKLAEETQYF
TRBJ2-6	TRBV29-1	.	CSGAISGANVLTF
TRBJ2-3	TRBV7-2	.	CASSYRFTDTQYF
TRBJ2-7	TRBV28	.	CASSLGGSHEQYF
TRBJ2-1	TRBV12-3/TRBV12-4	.	CASSNGRSSYNEQFF
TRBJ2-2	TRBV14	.	CASSQDLRTGELFF
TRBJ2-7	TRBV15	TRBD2	CATSRDFGLADISYEQYF
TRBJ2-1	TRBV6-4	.	CASSFGGRRGWDEQFF
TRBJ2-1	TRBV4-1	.	CASSQDRDWIYNEQFF
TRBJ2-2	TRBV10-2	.	CASHFAGAGGTGELFF
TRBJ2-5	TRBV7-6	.	CASSLVQVQETQYF
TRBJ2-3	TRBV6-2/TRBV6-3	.	CASSRPGLLTDTQYF
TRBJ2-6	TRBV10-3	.	CAISGQEGHSGANVLTF
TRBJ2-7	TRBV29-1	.	CSVGEWHTLPYEQYF
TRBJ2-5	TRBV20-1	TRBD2	CSAILAGGTQETQYF
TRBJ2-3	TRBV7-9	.	CASSQMGTDTQYF
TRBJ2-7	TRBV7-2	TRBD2	CASSPQGLAGFQQYF
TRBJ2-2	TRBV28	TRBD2	CASSGLAENTGELFF